A single TCR beta chain is shown here with its context. The data stem from a study of blood T cell repertoires in COVID-19. Study information: Samples came from the United States, Italy and Spain, spanning acute and convalescent COVID-19.

Germline V CDR1 and CDR2: LNHNV, YYDKDF (reference sequence). This CDR3 is 18 amino acids long. V was cut by 0 bases and J by 0 bases, with 12 bases left in between. While infection was still active, Seattle patients were enrolled and then followed longitudinally. Study processing details: Amplification from reference gene primers served as the basis for estimated nucleated cell counts. Using immunoSEQ multiplex PCR, the repertoire was profiled, and TCRdb retains in-frame clones only, with some absent. For V, J and clone size, that table is used; D and trimming come from the DNA. The sample shows fewer than 200,000 clones, around four fifths of them seen only once.

This TCR was recovered from a woman of 80 years or more with COVID-19, enrolled during active disease. The sequenced sample was peripheral blood. The J gene is TRBJ2-6, the V gene TRBV15, with a tentative D call TRBD2 (5 bases). CDR3: CATSRDLQRASGANVLTF. Here the CDR3 DNA reads TGTGCCACCAGCAGAGATCTCCAGAGGGCCTCTGGGGCCAACGTCCTGACTTTC.